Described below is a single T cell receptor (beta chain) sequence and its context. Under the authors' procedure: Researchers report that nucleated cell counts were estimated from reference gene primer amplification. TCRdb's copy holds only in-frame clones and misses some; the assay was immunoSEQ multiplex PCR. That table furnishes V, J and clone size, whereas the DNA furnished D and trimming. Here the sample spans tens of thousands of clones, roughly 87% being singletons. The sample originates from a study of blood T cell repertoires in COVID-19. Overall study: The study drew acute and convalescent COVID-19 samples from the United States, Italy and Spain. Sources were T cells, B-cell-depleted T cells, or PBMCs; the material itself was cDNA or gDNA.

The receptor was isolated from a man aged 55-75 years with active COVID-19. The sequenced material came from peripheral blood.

CDR3 amino acids: CASSMSGGITEAFF. CDR3 coding DNA: TGTGCCAGTAGTATGTCAGGGGGAATCACTGAAGCTTTCTTT. The rearrangement joins TRBV19 to TRBJ1-1; 7 bases line up with TRBD1. CDR3 length: 14 amino acids. Unmatched junction bases numbered 5, after V lost 3 bases and J lost 4 bases. CDR1 is LNHDA and CDR2 is SQIVND in the germline V gene (reference sequence).